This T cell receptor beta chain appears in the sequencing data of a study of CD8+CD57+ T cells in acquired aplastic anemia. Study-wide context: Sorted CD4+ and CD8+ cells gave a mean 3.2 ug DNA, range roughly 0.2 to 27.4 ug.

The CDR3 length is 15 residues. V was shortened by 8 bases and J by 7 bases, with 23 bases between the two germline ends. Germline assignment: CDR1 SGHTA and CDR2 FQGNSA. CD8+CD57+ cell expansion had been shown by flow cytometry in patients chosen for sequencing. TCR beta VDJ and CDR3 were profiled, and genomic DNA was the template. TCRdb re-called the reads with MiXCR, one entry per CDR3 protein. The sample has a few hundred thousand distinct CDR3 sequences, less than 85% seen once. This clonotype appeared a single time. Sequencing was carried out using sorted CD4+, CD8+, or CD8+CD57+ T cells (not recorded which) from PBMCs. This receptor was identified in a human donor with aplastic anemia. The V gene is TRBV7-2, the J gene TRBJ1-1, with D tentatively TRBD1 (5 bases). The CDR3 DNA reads TGTGCCAGCGGGGACGGGCGCACAGATACGCATGAAGCTTTCTTT. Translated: CASGDGRTDTHEAFF.